These 30 T cell receptor beta chains came from one sample sequenced in a study of cytomegalovirus exposure and HLA in healthy donors. 13 Jbeta primers and 60 Vbeta primers were used for the PCR. The table came from immunoSEQ multiplex PCR; TCRdb's copy has only in-frame clones and leaves some out. The profile shows 140,000 to 150,000 clones, roughly 73% of them singletons. Material for sequencing was PBMCs. These receptors originate from a woman younger than 30 in good health and CMV-seronegative.

V and J are TRBV30 and TRBJ1-5, with 7 positions matching TRBD1. After removal of 5 bases from V and 1 base from J, the junction contained 5 bases not matched to a gene. CDR1 is GTSNPN, CDR2 SVGIG, per germline (reference sequence). CDR3 length: 14 amino acids. CDR3: CAWGGDRSNQPQHF. The CDR3 DNA is TGTGCCTGGGGAGGGGACAGAAGCAATCAGCCCCAGCATTTT.

The chain employs TRBV7-8 and TRBJ1-5, with 9 nucleotides matching TRBD1. The CDR3 totals 16 residues. From germline, CDR1 is SGHVS and CDR2 FQNEAQ. Trimming took 7 bases from V and 0 from J; bases not matched to a gene: 7. CDR3 bases: TGTGCCAGCACCCAGACAGGGGGATATAGCAATCAGCCCCAGCATTTT. Translation: CASTQTGGYSNQPQHF.

The rearrangement links TRBV5-6 to TRBJ1-1, with D possibly matching TRBD1 (6 bases). Germline V gene data show CDR1 as SGHDT and CDR2 as YYEEEE. The CDR3 has 15 residues. Trimming removed 4 bases at V and 8 bases at J, with 21 bases between. CDR3 DNA sequence: TGTGCCAGCAGCAAGCCGGGGCAGGGGAGCCGAGAAGCTTTCTTT. Encoded protein: CASSKPGQGSREAFF.

This clone was counted only a few times. V gene TRBV7-2 combines with J gene TRBJ2-1; TRBD1 is a possible D gene (6 bases). CDR1 is SGHTA and CDR2 is FQGNSA in the germline V gene. This CDR3 is built from 15 residues. The V end lost 6 bases, the J end lost 2 bases, and 14 bases lay between the germline ends. In DNA, the CDR3 is TGTGCCAGCAGATCGGACAGCCGCCCCTACAATGAGCAGTTCTTC. Translated: CASRSDSRPYNEQFF.

This chain links TRBV5-1 with TRBJ2-3; TRBD1 matches 12 bases. CDR1 and CDR2 from the germline V gene are SGHRS and YFSETQ. V was pared by 2 bases and J by 2 bases, with 6 bases of the junction left unmatched. This CDR3 has 17 amino acids. The CDR3 is CASSFGTGGHSTDTQYF. Here the CDR3 DNA reads TGCGCCAGCAGCTTCGGGACAGGGGGCCACTCCACAGATACGCAGTATTTT.

The chain has TRBV25-1 and TRBJ2-1; D is unclear. Per germline, CDR1 MGHDK and CDR2 SYGVNS. The germline V and J ends were trimmed by 3 bases and 8 bases, with 11 bases remaining between them. This CDR3 has 13 amino acids. CDR3 residues: CASSDGYADEQFF. The CDR3 DNA is TGTGCCAGCAGTGACGGGTATGCGGATGAGCAGTTCTTC.

CDR3 sequence: CASSPGTSGGYEQYF. CDR3 coding DNA: TGTGCCAGCAGCCCCGGGACTAGCGGGGGCTACGAGCAGTACTTC. This chain joins TRBV28 and TRBJ2-5; 14 nucleotides align to TRBD2. Near its end, the DNA agrees better with TRBJ2-7, so the J call may be wrong. The CDR3 extends over 15 amino acids. Germline loops: CDR1 MDHEN, CDR2 SYDVKM.

The genes are TRBV2 and TRBJ2-5, with 12 bases identical to TRBD2. Germline values: CDR1 SNHLY, CDR2 FYNNEI. J was trimmed by 9 bases and V by 4 bases; bases with no gene match: 3. The CDR3 runs to 13 residues. The CDR3, as DNA: TGTGCCAGCAGTGCTAGCGGGGGGGCCGCCCAGTACTTC. Its translation is CASSASGGAAQYF.

This clone occurred a few times. The chain is built from TRBV18 and TRBJ2-1; 7 nucleotides agree with TRBD2. This CDR3 has 16 amino acids. In germline, CDR1 is KGHSH, CDR2 LQKENI. The J segment lost 0 bases and the V segment lost 0 bases, leaving 2 bases of the junction unmatched. CDR3 coding DNA: TGTGCCAGCTCACCACCGGGCGGGAGCTCCTACAATGAGCAGTTCTTC. It is translated as CASSPPGGSSYNEQFF.

This chain uses TRBV28 with TRBJ1-5; 9 bases match TRBD1. The trim removed 6 bases at V and 7 bases at J, leaving 10 bases unmatched. Germline V gene lookup returns CDR1 MDHEN and CDR2 SYDVKM. This CDR3 is built from 15 residues. CDR3 sequence reads: CASRIPGQGGQPQHF. The CDR3 nucleotides are TGTGCCAGCAGAATTCCGGGACAGGGAGGGCAGCCCCAGCATTTT. Variable domain in full (rest from reference TRBV28 and TRBJ1-5): DVKVTQSSRYLVKRTGEKVFLECVQDMDHENMFWYRQDPGLGLRLIYFSYDVKMKEKGDIPEGYSVSREKKERFSLILESASTNQTSMYLCASRIPGQGGQPQHFGDGTRLSIL.

CDR3 protein: CAISSTGTANTGELFF. Written as DNA, the CDR3 is TGTGCCATCAGTTCGACCGGGACAGCGAACACCGGGGAGCTGTTTTTT. The J gene is TRBJ2-2, the V gene TRBV10-3; 7 bases match TRBD1. This CDR3 contains 16 residues. The germline CDR1 and CDR2 sequences are ENHRY and SYGVKD. J gave up 0 bases and V 5 bases, and 6 bases lay outside the gene matches.

Worth noting for this clone: The conserved closing phenylalanine or tryptophan is absent in this CDR3, likely reflecting a read error. It is unclear where the CDR3 begins or ends on the DNA, so no DNA is shown, and the CDR3 is as TCRdb lists it. The chain combines TRBV12-2 with TRBJ1-2; no DNA check was done on the table's D call, TRBD1. TRBV12-2 is described as a pseudogene. Both ends counted, the CDR3 spans 10 residues. CDR3 residues: CASRLVRDRL.

This sequence joins TRBV2 and TRBJ1-2; D remains ambiguous. V shed 6 bases and J shed 6 bases, with 8 bases lying between them. The CDR3 is 11 amino acids. The V gene's germline CDR1 is SNHLY and CDR2 FYNNEI. The CDR3 DNA is TGTGCCAGCAGCCTCGGGGATGGCTACACCTTC. Protein: CASSLGDGYTF. Complete variable domain (other parts from reference TRBV2 and TRBJ1-2): EPEVTQTPSHQVTQMGQEVILRCVPISNHLYFYWYRQILGQKVEFLVSFYNNEISEKSEIFDDQFSVERPDGSNFTLKIRSTKLEDSAMYFCASSLGDGYTFGSGTRLTVV.

The chain is built from TRBV7-9 and TRBJ1-1; D possibly corresponds to TRBD1 (6 bases). Trimming cost V 5 bases and J 3 bases, with 13 bases left between them. CDR1 SEHNR and CDR2 FQNEAQ come from the germline V gene (reference sequence). This CDR3 is 14 amino acids long. The CDR3 is CASSPGQSYTEAFF. CDR3 DNA: TGTGCCAGCAGCCCAGGACAGAGCTACACTGAAGCTTTCTTT. The whole variable domain, filled in from reference TRBV7-9 and TRBJ1-1, reads DTGVSQNPRHKITKRGQNVTFRCDPISEHNRLYWYRQTLGQGPEFLTYFQNEAQLEKSRLLSDRFSAERPKGSFSTLEIQRTEQGDSAMYLCASSPGQSYTEAFFGQGTRLTVV.

The chain is built from TRBV19 and TRBJ2-1; 9 nucleotides match TRBD2. The J segment lost 2 bases and the V segment lost 4 bases, leaving 12 bases of the junction unmatched. CDR1 and CDR2 (germline): LNHDA, SQIVND (reference sequence). The CDR3 length is 18 residues. The CDR3 sequence: CASSKDPAGGLTYNEQFF. DNA of the CDR3: TGTGCCAGTAGTAAGGACCCAGCGGGAGGCCTGACCTACAATGAGCAGTTCTTC.

The chain has TRBV4-3 and TRBJ2-3; 12 nucleotides match TRBD2. CDR3 length equals 17 residues. V lost 0 bases, J lost 6 bases, and 7 bases stayed unmatched. CDR1 is LGHNA, CDR2 YSLEER, per germline. For the CDR3, the DNA is TGCGCCAGCAGCCAAGACCGACTAGCGGGAGCGTGGGATACGCAGTATTTT. Protein: CASSQDRLAGAWDTQYF.

V is TRBV19 and J is TRBJ2-5; 10 nucleotides align to TRBD2. Germline trimming cut 4 bases from V and 1 base from J; bases unmatched to any gene: 3. Germline-derived CDR1 and CDR2 are LNHDA and SQIVND (reference sequence). There are 15 residues in the CDR3. The CDR3 loop is CASSTGLAVQETQYF. CDR3 sequence (DNA): TGTGCCAGTAGTACCGGACTAGCGGTCCAAGAGACCCAGTACTTC.

The chain links TRBV10-3 to TRBJ2-7; 8 nucleotides agree with TRBD2. CDR1 and CDR2 (germline): ENHRY, SYGVKD. V was clipped by 3 bases and J by 7 bases; unmatched bases: 5. This CDR3 contains 13 residues. The CDR3 spells CAISDGSGEEQYV. CDR3 in DNA: TGTGCCATCAGTGATGGTAGCGGGGAGGAGCAGTACGTC.

This clone was seen a single time. The gene calls are TRBV19 and TRBJ1-2; D uncertain. This CDR3 comprises 15 residues. CDR1 and CDR2 (germline): LNHDA, SQIVND (reference sequence). Deletions cut 5 bases from V and 0 bases from J, with 13 bases between. The CDR3 DNA sequence: TGTGCCAGTAGTCTCATGGAGGAAGCTAACTATGGCTACACCTTC. Translation: CASSLMEEANYGYTF.

The J gene is TRBJ1-1, the V gene TRBV28; TRBD1 might be the D (5 bases). In germline, CDR1 is MDHEN, CDR2 SYDVKM. The V and J ends lost 2 bases and 11 bases respectively, with 9 bases between them. The CDR3 extends over 11 amino acids. The CDR3 sequence: CASSLGARAFF. CDR3 DNA sequence: TGTGCCAGCAGTTTAGGGGCCCGCGCTTTCTTT.

CDR3 bases: TGCAGCGTAACAGGGGGCGGGGGGAACACTGAAGCTTTCTTT. This codes for CSVTGGGGNTEAFF. This sequence joins TRBV29-1 and TRBJ1-1; 9 bases match TRBD1. Unmatched junction bases numbered 6, after V lost 6 bases and J lost 1 base. Germline V gene sequence: CDR1 SQVTM, CDR2 ANQGSEA. The CDR3 runs 14 residues.

V and J are TRBV7-2 and TRBJ2-1; the D is unclear. Germline CDR1 SGHTA, CDR2 FQGNSA. Trimming took off 5 bases at V and 8 bases at J, with 10 bases between the two ends. The CDR3 loop spans 12 amino acids. DNA of the CDR3: TGTGCCAGCAGCCTATCTAGTGATGAGCAGTTCTTC. Amino acids: CASSLSSDEQFF.

This chain links TRBV28 with TRBJ2-5, with D possibly matching TRBD1 (6 bases). Germline V gene lookup returns CDR1 MDHEN and CDR2 SYDVKM. The CDR3 spans 15 residues. V was shortened by 5 bases and J by 7 bases, with 20 bases between the two germline ends. CDR3 residues: CASSIQGVRWVTQYF. The DNA for the CDR3 is TGTGCCAGCAGTATACAGGGCGTTCGGTGGGTGACCCAGTACTTC.

This clone was observed a few times. The gene calls are TRBV6-1 and TRBJ1-6, with 7 bases fitting TRBD1. CDR3 length: 14 residues. Per germline, CDR1 MNHNS and CDR2 SASEGT. After removal of 4 bases from V and 7 bases from J, the junction contained 4 bases not matched to a gene. CDR3 coding DNA: TGTGCCAGCAGTGGGACAGGTGAGAATTCACCCCTCCACTTT. Its translation: CASSGTGENSPLHF.

This clone has just one count. The CDR3 sequence: CASSPNRGGYTF. In DNA, the CDR3 is TGTGCCAGCAGCCCGAACAGGGGCGGCTACACCTTC. This chain joins TRBV7-2 and TRBJ1-2; TRBD1 aligns across 7 bases. The germline V gene encodes CDR1 SGHTA and CDR2 FQGNSA. Trimming at V came to 5 bases and at J to 8 bases, leaving 5 bases not matched to a gene. The CDR3 has 12 residues.

Only a few counts were recorded for this clone. V usage is TRBV5-6 and J usage is TRBJ1-3, with 9 nucleotides matching TRBD1. CDR3 length: 14 residues. Germline CDR1 and CDR2: SGHDT and YYEEEE. The V segment lost 3 bases and the J segment 6 bases; nucleotides outside the gene matches: 4. The CDR3 sequence is CASSWDRAINTIYF. CDR3 bases: TGTGCCAGCAGCTGGGACAGGGCCATAAACACCATATATTTT.

Only one count was recorded for this clone. The chain recombines TRBV11-3 with TRBJ2-2, with D possibly matching TRBD2 (5 bases). Germline V gene sequence: CDR1 SGHNT, CDR2 YENEEA. The CDR3 consists of 12 residues. With 5 bases removed from V and 4 bases from J, the gap between germline ends came to 5 bases. This chain's CDR3 is CASSTSTGELFF. The CDR3 DNA is TGTGCCAGCAGCACTAGCACCGGGGAGCTGTTTTTT.

Concerning this clone: Other nucleotide sequences in the sample specify the same CDR3. The chain is built from TRBV18 and TRBJ2-1, with TRBD2 identical over 11 bases. The CDR3 runs 16 residues. Germline V gene data show CDR1 as KGHSH and CDR2 as LQKENI. V trimming: 1 base; J trimming: 4 bases; junction bases outside the gene matches: 3. The chain's CDR3 is CASSPRGTSGYNEQFF. As DNA, the CDR3 is TGTGCCAGCTCACCACGGGGGACTAGCGGTTACAATGAGCAGTTCTTC. The whole variable domain, filled in from reference TRBV18 and TRBJ2-1, reads NAGVMQNPRHLVRRRGQEARLRCSPMKGHSHVYWYRQLPEEGLKFMVYLQKENIIDESGMPKERFSAEFPKEGPSILRIQQVVRGDSAAYFCASSPRGTSGYNEQFFGPGTRLTVL.

This sequence joins TRBV11-2 and TRBJ2-2; D is perhaps TRBD1 (5 bases). The CDR3 has 15 residues. V lost 1 base, J lost 5 bases, and 11 bases lay in between. The germline gives CDR1 SGHAT, CDR2 FQNNGV. In DNA, the CDR3 is TGTGCCAGCAGCTTAGCGGACACGCCGACCGGGGAGCTGTTTTTT. Residues: CASSLADTPTGELFF. The whole variable domain, filled in from reference TRBV11-2 and TRBJ2-2, reads EAGVAQSPRYKIIEKRQSVAFWCNPISGHATLYWYQQILGQGPKLLIQFQNNGVVDDSQLPKDRFSAERLKGVDSTLKIQPAKLEDSAVYLCASSLADTPTGELFFGEGSRLTVL.

V and J are TRBV6-6 and TRBJ2-2, with D perhaps TRBD2 (6 bases). V was cut by 5 bases and J by 5 bases, with 18 bases left in between. This CDR3 region has 16 residues. Germline V gene sequence: CDR1 MNHNY, CDR2 SVGAGI (reference sequence). The CDR3 DNA sequence: TGTGCCAGCAGTGGAAGTGGGGGGTTTGGGACCGGGGAGCTGTTTTTT. Residues: CASSGSGGFGTGELFF.